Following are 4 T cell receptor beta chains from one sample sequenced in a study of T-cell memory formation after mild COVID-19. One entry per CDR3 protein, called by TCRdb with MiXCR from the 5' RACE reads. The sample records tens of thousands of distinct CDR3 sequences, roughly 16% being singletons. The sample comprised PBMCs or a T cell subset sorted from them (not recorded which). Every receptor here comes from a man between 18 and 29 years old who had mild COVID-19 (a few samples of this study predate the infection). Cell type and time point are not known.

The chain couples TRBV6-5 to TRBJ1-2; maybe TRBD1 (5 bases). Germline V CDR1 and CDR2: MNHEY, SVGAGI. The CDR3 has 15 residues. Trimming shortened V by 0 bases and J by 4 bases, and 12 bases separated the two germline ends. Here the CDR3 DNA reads TGTGCCAGCAGTTACTCGGCAGGGCAGGCCTATGGCTACACCTTC. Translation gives CASSYSAGQAYGYTF.

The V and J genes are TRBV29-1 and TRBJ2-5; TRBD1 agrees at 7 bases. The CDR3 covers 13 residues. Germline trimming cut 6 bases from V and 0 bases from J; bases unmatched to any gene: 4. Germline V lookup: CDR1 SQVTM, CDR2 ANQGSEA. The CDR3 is CSVWDSYQETQYF. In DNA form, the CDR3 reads TGCAGCGTGTGGGACAGCTACCAAGAGACCCAGTACTTC.

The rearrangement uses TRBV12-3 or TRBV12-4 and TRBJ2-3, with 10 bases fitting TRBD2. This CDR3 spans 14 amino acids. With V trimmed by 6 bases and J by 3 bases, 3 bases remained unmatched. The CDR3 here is CASRVAGGTDTQYF. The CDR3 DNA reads TGTGCCAGCAGGGTAGCGGGGGGTACAGATACGCAGTATTTT.

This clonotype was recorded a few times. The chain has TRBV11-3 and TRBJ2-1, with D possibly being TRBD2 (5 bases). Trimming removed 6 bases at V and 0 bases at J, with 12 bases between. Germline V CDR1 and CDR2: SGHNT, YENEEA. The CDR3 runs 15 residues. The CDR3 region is CASSTDSSSYNEQFF. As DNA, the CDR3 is TGTGCCAGCAGTACGGACTCGAGCTCCTACAATGAGCAGTTCTTC.